This T cell receptor (beta chain) emerged from a study of identical twins. Overall study results and limits: Insertions were fewer in abundant cord blood beta clonotypes, whereas memory repertoires showed none of this pattern.

Comment on this clonotype: Its antigen is currently unknown.

TCRdb re-analysed the 5' RACE reads in MiXCR, keeping a single row per CDR3 protein. The sample holds roughly 1,500,000 distinct CDR3 sequences; around 33% are singletons and the top ten take around 0.25%. Everyone who gave samples was a healthy Caucasian. Sequenced sample: cord blood. The clonotype originates from a newborn girl in good health.

This CDR3 reads CASSQEWRNTEAFF. The CDR3 nucleotides are TGCGCCAGCAGCCAAGAGTGGAGGAACACTGAAGCTTTCTTT. The rearrangement joins TRBV4-1 to TRBJ1-1, with D unresolved. Between the trimmed V and J ends, which lost 0 bases and 1 base, there was a span of 6 bases. This CDR3 has 14 residues. Germline loops: CDR1 MGHRA, CDR2 YSYEKL.